This T cell receptor (beta chain) was sequenced for a study of cytomegalovirus exposure and HLA in healthy donors. Use of 60 Vbeta and 13 Jbeta primers characterized the PCR. Libraries were prepared by immunoSEQ multiplex PCR; TCRdb keeps only in-frame clonotypes and omits some of them. The table has 250,000 to 350,000 clones, about four fifths seen once. The CDR3 runs to 14 residues. V was shortened by 3 bases and J by 7 bases, with 13 bases between the two germline ends. Germline assignment: CDR1 KGHSH and CDR2 LQKENI. The sequenced sample consisted of PBMCs. J is TRBJ1-5 and V is TRBV18; D is possibly TRBD1 (6 bases). The source is a girl aged 2 to 10 in good health and CMV-seronegative. CDR3 sequence reads: CASSPQGLGQPQHF. Written as DNA, the CDR3 is TGTGCCAGCTCACCGCAGGGGTTGGGGCAGCCCCAGCATTTT.